The present TCR beta chain was sequenced within a study of CD8 T cells in Susac syndrome. The CDR3 extends over 18 amino acids. V lost 4 bases, J lost 3 bases, and 15 bases stayed unmatched. In germline, CDR1 is SGHVS, CDR2 FNYEAQ. RNA amounts of about 0.45 to 1 ug underwent reverse transcription with random hexamers. Across 54 Vbeta and 13 Jbeta, immunoSEQ multiplex PCR amplified TCR beta CDR3. A single record per CDR3 protein comes from TCRdb applying MiXCR to the immunoSEQ multiplex PCR reads. The profile covers 250,000 to 300,000 distinct CDR3 sequences, with about 85% appearing a single time and about 0.11% taken by the ten largest. Treatment-naive patients with stable or active relapsing-remitting disease served as multiple sclerosis controls.

Sequencing was done on a sample of CD8+ T cells from PBMCs. The clonotype comes from a human donor with multiple sclerosis. J is TRBJ2-3 and V is TRBV7-6; TRBD2 matches 8 bases. DNA of the CDR3: TGTGCCAGCAGCTCGCACAGGGTCGGGCGGGAGGCTACAGATACGCAGTATTTT. Protein: CASSSHRVGREATDTQYF.